The source of this T cell receptor beta chain is a study of blood T cells in healthy people across ages. Sample-barcoded 5' priming and a J-beta primer mix drove a second PCR of roughly 6 to 12 cycles. TCRdb reanalysed the 5' RACE reads using MiXCR and keeps one entry per CDR3 protein. This table has about 640,000 distinct CDR3 sequences, about 54% appearing once. The length of the CDR3 is 11 residues. CDR1 is SGHAT and CDR2 is FQNNGV in the germline V gene. Between the trimmed V and J ends, which lost 3 bases and 9 bases, there was a span of 8 bases. The clonotype originates from a man in his sixties in good health. Material: blood. The chain links TRBV11-2 to TRBJ1-1; D gene ambiguous. CDR3 bases: TGTGCCAGCAGCTTGGACCAAAAAGCTTTCTTT. It translates to CASSLDQKAFF.